This TCR beta chain appears in the sequencing data of a study of shared clonotypes between healthy human individuals. Assay: immunoSEQ multiplex PCR; the TCRdb copy retains only in-frame clones and omits some. The data show 650,000 to 800,000 clones, just over 90% seen once. With regard to this clone: Its target is unknown.

General study points: Naive subsets generally exceeded memory subsets in estimated richness. Naive CD4 clonotypes overlapped across a few donors at around 5%.

CD45RO-negative, CCR7-positively selected cells formed the naive CD8 fraction, excluding terminally differentiated effector memory CD45RA+ cells. The receptor comes from a man under 40 in good health. The sequencing input was naive CD8+ T cells sorted from blood.

Written as DNA, the CDR3 is TGTGCCAGCAGTTCCTGGGGGAGGGGAGCAGATACGCAGTATTTT. Translating it yields CASSSWGRGADTQYF. The chain has TRBV6-5 and TRBJ2-3; 7 bases agree with TRBD2. Trimming cost V 4 bases and J 4 bases; bases outside gene matches: 8. The germline V gene encodes CDR1 MNHEY and CDR2 SVGAGI. The CDR3 has 15 amino acids.